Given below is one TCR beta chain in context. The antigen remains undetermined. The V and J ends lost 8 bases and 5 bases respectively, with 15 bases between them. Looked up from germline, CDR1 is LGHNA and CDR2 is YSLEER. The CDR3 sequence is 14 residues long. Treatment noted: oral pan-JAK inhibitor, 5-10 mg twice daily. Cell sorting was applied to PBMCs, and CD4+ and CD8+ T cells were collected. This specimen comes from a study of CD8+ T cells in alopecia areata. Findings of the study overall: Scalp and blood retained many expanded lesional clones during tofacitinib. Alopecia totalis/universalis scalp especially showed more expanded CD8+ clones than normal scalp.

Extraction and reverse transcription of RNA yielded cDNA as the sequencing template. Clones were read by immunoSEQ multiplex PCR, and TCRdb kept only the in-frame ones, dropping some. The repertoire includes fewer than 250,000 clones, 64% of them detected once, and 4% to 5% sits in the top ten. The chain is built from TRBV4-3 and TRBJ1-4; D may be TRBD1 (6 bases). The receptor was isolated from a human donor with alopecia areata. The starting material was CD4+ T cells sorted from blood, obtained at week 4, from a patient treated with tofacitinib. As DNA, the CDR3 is TGCGCCAGCGCTCGGGGGGGACAAAATGAAAAACTGTTTTTT. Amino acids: CASARGGQNEKLFF.